Listed below are T cell receptor beta chains from one sample, sequenced in a study of molecular identifiers for immune sequencing clone quantification. MiXCR, run by TCRdb on the PCR reads, gives a single entry per CDR3 protein. The sample includes hundreds of thousands of distinct CDR3 sequences, nearly 20% of them seen just once. The sample taken for sequencing was naive CD8+ T cells from blood, with Jurkat cell RNA spiked in. The receptor source for this set is a human donor in good health. Some libraries in this study had Jurkat cell RNA spiked in. CDR3s include the opening cysteine and the closing phenylalanine or tryptophan. The order of the fields is clone size, J gene, V gene, D gene, CDR3 DNA, CDR3 protein. The D gene is left open where the match is weak. The listing skips clone size in some rows; elsewhere it reads once, few, many or a size class.

many TRBJ1-1 TRBV6-4 TRBD1 TGTGCCACCGATGACAGGGAGTGGACTGAAGCTTTCTTT CATDDREWTEAFF
many TRBJ2-5 TRBV28 NA TGTGCCAGCAGTTTAGGCGGACTGACACCGGAGTACTTC CASSLGGLTPEYF
few TRBJ2-7 TRBV4-1 NA TGCGCCAGCAGCCAAGATGGGCGGAGCAACTACGAGCAGTACTTC CASSQDGRSNYEQYF
NA TRBJ1-2 TRBV7-9 NA TGTGCCAGCAGATTTCAGGTTTTCGGCTACACCTTC CASRFQVFGYTF
few TRBJ1-2 TRBV6-2/TRBV6-3 NA TGTGCCAGCAGAACCCCAGGGCATGGCTACACCTTC CASRTPGHGYTF
many TRBJ2-7 TRBV30 NA TGTGCCTGGAGTGTAGACACTGGGGAGCAGTACTTC CAWSVDTGEQYF
many TRBJ1-4 TRBV7-8 TRBD1 TGTGCCAGCAGCTTGTCCCCTGGGACAGGGAATGAAAAACTGTTTTTT CASSLSPGTGNEKLFF
NA TRBJ1-2 TRBV7-8 NA TGTGCCAGCAGGCTCGGAGGGGAGGGGAACTATGGCTACACCTTC CASRLGGEGNYGYTF
many TRBJ2-7 TRBV7-9 TRBD2 TGTGCCAGCAGCTTAGGGGGTTCGGGACTAGCGGCCGAGCAGTACTTC CASSLGGSGLAAEQYF
many TRBJ1-2 TRBV20-1 TRBD1 TGCAGTGCCCCGCTGACAGGGGAAGGTTATGGCTACACCTTC CSAPLTGEGYGYTF
many TRBJ2-7 TRBV28 NA TGTGCCAGCAGTAAACAGGCGACAGCGAGATACGAGCAGTACTTC CASSKQATARYEQYF
many TRBJ1-4 TRBV7-2 NA TGTGCCAGCAGCTTATTGGCAGGGACATATGAAAAACTGTTTTTT CASSLLAGTYEKLFF
many TRBJ1-3 TRBV2 NA TGTGCCAGCAATGACGGGGTAGGAAACACCATATATTTT CASNDGVGNTIYF